The 20 T cell receptor beta chains presented below share a single source sample, sequenced in a study of blood T cell repertoires in COVID-19. The protocol was immunoSEQ multiplex PCR, while the TCRdb copy is restricted to in-frame clones and leaves out a portion. There are approximately 310,000 clones in the sample; around 87% occur only once, and about 8% lies in the top ten. Sequenced input: peripheral blood. Receptors were obtained from a woman in her forties or fifties who had recovered from COVID-19.

J is TRBJ1-5 and V is TRBV7-8; D might be TRBD1 (6 bases). V lost 5 bases and J 6 bases, leaving 14 bases between the germline ends. The CDR3 spans 14 residues. Germline lookup yields CDR1 SGHVS and CDR2 FQNEAQ. The CDR3 region is CASSPGVFSQPQHF. The CDR3 nucleotides read TGTGCCAGCAGCCCAGGGGTTTTCAGTCAGCCCCAGCATTTT.

The rearrangement joins TRBV6-1 to TRBJ1-1, with D hard to call. V dropped 2 bases and J dropped 10 bases, with 14 bases sitting between them. The length of the CDR3 is 13 residues. Germline V CDR1 and CDR2: MNHNS, SASEGT. This CDR3 is CASSERRTTRAFF. The CDR3 coding sequence is TGTGCCAGCAGTGAACGTCGTACGACTCGAGCTTTCTTT.

The chain carries TRBV5-1 and TRBJ2-1; maybe TRBD2 (6 bases). This CDR3 region has 15 residues. The germline CDR1 and CDR2 sequences are SGHRS and YFSETQ. V dropped 0 bases and J dropped 7 bases, with 14 bases sitting between them. The CDR3 DNA is TGCGCCAGCAGCTTGGCGGCGGGATCGGGAAATGAGCAGTTCTTC. The encoded protein is CASSLAAGSGNEQFF.

The chain joins TRBV4-3 to TRBJ2-4; 10 positions agree with TRBD1. With 4 bases clipped from V and 5 bases from J, the junction kept 5 bases outside the gene matches. Germline values: CDR1 LGHNA, CDR2 YSLEER. CDR3 length: 15 residues. The CDR3 spells CASSRTGTGENIQYF. CDR3 nucleotide sequence: TGCGCCAGCAGCCGGACCGGGACAGGGGAAAACATTCAGTACTTC.

The J gene is TRBJ1-5, the V gene TRBV15; weak D call: TRBD1 (6 bases). The germline V gene has CDR1 LNHNV and CDR2 YYDKDF (reference sequence). V shed 1 base and J shed 8 bases, with 12 bases lying between them. The CDR3 spans 14 residues. CDR3 coding DNA: TGTGCCACCAGCAGAGCAACAGGGAAGGAGCCCCAGCATTTT. Amino acids: CATSRATGKEPQHF.

The chain carries TRBV24-1 and TRBJ2-7; D is unclear. Germline-derived CDR1 and CDR2 are KGHDR and SFDVKD. Trimming cost V 4 bases and J 2 bases, with 8 bases left between them. This CDR3 is built from 13 residues. CDR3 sequence reads: CATSERTPYEQYF. Written as DNA, the CDR3 is TGTGCCACCAGTGAGCGAACCCCCTACGAGCAGTACTTC.

This chain joins TRBV6-4 and TRBJ2-2; 9 bases fit TRBD1. There are 14 residues in the CDR3. The germline CDR1 and CDR2 sequences are MRHNA and SNTAGT. V trimming: 6 bases; J trimming: 4 bases; junction bases outside the gene matches: 3. Here the CDR3 reads CASRVDRGTGELFF. Here the CDR3 DNA reads TGTGCCAGCAGAGTGGACAGGGGCACCGGGGAGCTGTTTTTT.

In this sample, this clone turned up a few times. This chain uses TRBV5-1 with TRBJ2-2; 9 bases align to TRBD2. Germline CDR1 and CDR2: SGHRS and YFSETQ. The trim removed 3 bases at V and 3 bases at J, leaving 6 bases unmatched. The CDR3 runs 16 residues. The CDR3 DNA reads TGCGCCAGCAGCTCCTCGACTAGCGGATACACCGGGGAGCTGTTTTTT. Its protein is CASSSSTSGYTGELFF.

V is TRBV13 and J is TRBJ2-7, with D perhaps matching TRBD2 (6 bases). This CDR3 is 18 amino acids long. CDR1 and CDR2 (germline): PRHDT, FYEKMQ (reference sequence). The V end was cut by 2 bases, the J end by 6 bases, with 26 bases between. DNA for the CDR3: TGTGCCAGCAGCTTAAGAAGCAGTTTGGGGGGACTTTCCGGCGAGCAGTACTTC. It is translated as CASSLRSSLGGLSGEQYF. Variable domain in full (rest from reference TRBV13 and TRBJ2-7): AAGVIQSPRHLIKEKRETATLKCYPIPRHDTVYWYQQGPGQDPQFLISFYEKMQSDKGSIPDRFSAQQFSDYHSELNMSSLELGDSALYFCASSLRSSLGGLSGEQYFGPGTRLTVT.

This clone has a handful of counts. This chain links TRBV6-2 or TRBV6-3 with TRBJ1-1, with 8 bases matching TRBD1. V trimming: 6 bases; J trimming: 2 bases; junction bases outside the gene matches: 8. The germline CDR1 and CDR2 sequences are MNHEY and SVGEGT. The CDR3 consists of 15 residues. The CDR3 sequence is CASRPPTGVNTEAFF. The CDR3 DNA is TGTGCCAGCAGGCCTCCGACAGGGGTTAACACTGAAGCTTTCTTT.

The V call is TRBV2, the J call TRBJ1-6, with 7 bases that match TRBD1. With V trimmed by 3 bases and J by 7 bases, 12 bases remained unmatched. The CDR3 spans 17 residues. From germline, CDR1 is SNHLY and CDR2 FYNNEI. The CDR3 DNA follows: TGTGCCAGCAGTGAGTCGAGTCCGACAGGGCGGAATTCACCCCTCCACTTT. Amino acid sequence: CASSESSPTGRNSPLHF.

This chain connects TRBV6-2 or TRBV6-3 to TRBJ1-3; no definite D call. The CDR3 is made up of 15 amino acids. V was clipped by 0 bases and J by 4 bases, with 10 bases between them. The germline CDR1 and CDR2 sequences are MNHEY and SVGEGT. CDR3 in amino acids: CASSYSRRLGNTIYF. CDR3 nucleotides: TGTGCCAGCAGTTACTCGAGGCGGCTCGGAAACACCATATATTTT.

This rearrangement joins TRBV27 to TRBJ2-7; weak D call: TRBD1 (6 bases). V lost 3 bases, J lost 7 bases, and 13 bases lay in between. The germline V gene encodes CDR1 MNHEY and CDR2 SMNVEV (reference sequence). The CDR3 totals 13 residues. CDR3 amino acids: CASSFQGSQEQYF. CDR3 DNA: TGTGCCAGCAGTTTTCAGGGGTCTCAGGAGCAGTACTTC.

This clone showed up just once. This chain joins TRBV27 and TRBJ1-1, with 9 bases identical to TRBD1. Germline CDR1 MNHEY, CDR2 SMNVEV (reference sequence). There are 14 residues in the CDR3. V lost 6 bases, J lost 5 bases, and 7 bases stayed unmatched. CDR3 amino acids: CASRGTGWLTEAFF. DNA for the CDR3: TGTGCCAGCAGGGGGACAGGGTGGTTGACTGAAGCTTTCTTT.

This rearrangement joins TRBV14 to TRBJ2-7, with 11 bases that match TRBD2. Germline trimming cut 0 bases from V and 3 bases from J; bases unmatched to any gene: 13. Germline V gene data show CDR1 as SGHDN and CDR2 as FVKESK. The CDR3 is 19 residues long. The CDR3 DNA reads TGTGCCAGCAGCCAAGAAGACAGGTACTTTGGGACTAGCGGCTACGAGCAGTACTTC. As protein: CASSQEDRYFGTSGYEQYF.

This chain uses TRBV10-3 with TRBJ2-7; a possible D gene is TRBD2 (6 bases). Deletions cut 0 bases from V and 2 bases from J, with 11 bases between. The CDR3 totals 15 residues. Looked up from germline, CDR1 is ENHRY and CDR2 is SYGVKD. In nucleotides, the CDR3 is TGTGCCATCAGTGAGTCTGTGTGGGGGGCCTACGAGCAGTACTTC. It codes for CAISESVWGAYEQYF.

In regard to this clone: This specimen includes other DNA sequences encoding the same CDR3. CDR3 residues: CASSPGTGSYEQYF. The CDR3 DNA follows: TGTGCCAGTAGTCCCGGGACAGGCTCCTACGAGCAGTACTTC. The V call is TRBV19, the J call TRBJ2-7, with TRBD1 identical over 8 bases. V was clipped by 5 bases and J by 0 bases; unmatched bases: 3. This CDR3 spans 14 amino acids. The germline CDR1 and CDR2 sequences are LNHDA and SQIVND (reference sequence).

The sample holds a few counts of this clone. This chain connects TRBV2 to TRBJ2-2; D unclear. Germline V gene data show CDR1 as SNHLY and CDR2 as FYNNEI. The V end lost 0 bases, the J end lost 3 bases, and 8 bases lay between the germline ends. The CDR3 contains 15 residues. CDR3 protein: CASSEARVDTGELFF. CDR3 in DNA: TGTGCCAGCAGTGAAGCGAGAGTAGACACCGGGGAGCTGTTTTTT.

J is TRBJ2-7 and V is TRBV4-2; 14 nucleotides match TRBD2. The germline V gene encodes CDR1 LGHNA and CDR2 YNFKEQ. The CDR3 length is 16 residues. V gave up 5 bases and J gave up 4 bases; unmatched junction bases: 7. Here the CDR3 reads CASSAGTSGGAYEQYF. Here the CDR3 DNA reads TGTGCCAGCAGCGCCGGGACTAGCGGGGGTGCATACGAGCAGTACTTC.

The chain is built from TRBV6-6 and TRBJ2-2; weak D call: TRBD1 (6 bases). V shed 2 bases and J shed 7 bases, with 8 bases lying between them. The CDR3 is 13 residues long. From germline, CDR1 is MNHNY and CDR2 SVGAGI (reference sequence). CDR3 sequence reads: CASSYGTNGELFF. For the CDR3, the DNA is TGTGCCAGCAGTTACGGGACAAACGGGGAGCTGTTTTTT.